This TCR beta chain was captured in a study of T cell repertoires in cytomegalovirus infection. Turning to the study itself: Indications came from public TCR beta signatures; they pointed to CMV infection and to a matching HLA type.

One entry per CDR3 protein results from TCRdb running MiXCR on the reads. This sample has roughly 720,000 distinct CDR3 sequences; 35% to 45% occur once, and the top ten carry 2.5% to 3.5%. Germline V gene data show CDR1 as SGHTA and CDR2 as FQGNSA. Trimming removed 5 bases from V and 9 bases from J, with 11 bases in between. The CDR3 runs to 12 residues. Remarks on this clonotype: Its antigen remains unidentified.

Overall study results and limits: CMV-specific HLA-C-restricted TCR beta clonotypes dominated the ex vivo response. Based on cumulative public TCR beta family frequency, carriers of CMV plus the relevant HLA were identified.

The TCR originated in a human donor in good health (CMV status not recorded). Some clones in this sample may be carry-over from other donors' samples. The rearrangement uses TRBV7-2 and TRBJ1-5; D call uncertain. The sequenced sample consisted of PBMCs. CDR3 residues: CASSREMGPQHF. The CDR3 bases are TGTGCCAGCAGCAGGGAGATGGGGCCCCAGCATTTT.